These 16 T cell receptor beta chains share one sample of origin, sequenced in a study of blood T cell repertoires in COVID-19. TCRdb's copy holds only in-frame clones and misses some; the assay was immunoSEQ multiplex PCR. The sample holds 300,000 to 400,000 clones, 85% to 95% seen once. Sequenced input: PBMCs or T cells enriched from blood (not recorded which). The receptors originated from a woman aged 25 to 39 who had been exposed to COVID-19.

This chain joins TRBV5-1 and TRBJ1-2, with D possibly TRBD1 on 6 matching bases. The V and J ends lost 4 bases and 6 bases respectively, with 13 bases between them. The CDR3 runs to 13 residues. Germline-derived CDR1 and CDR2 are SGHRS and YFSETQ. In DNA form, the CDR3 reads TGCGCCAGCAGCCGCACAGGGAATCATGGCTACACCTTC. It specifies CASSRTGNHGYTF. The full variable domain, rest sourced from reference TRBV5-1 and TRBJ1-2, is KAGVTQTPRYLIKTRGQQVTLSCSPISGHRSVSWYQQTPGQGLQFLFEYFSETQRNKGNFPGRFSGRQFSNSRSEMNVSTLELGDSALYLCASSRTGNHGYTFGSGTRLTVV.

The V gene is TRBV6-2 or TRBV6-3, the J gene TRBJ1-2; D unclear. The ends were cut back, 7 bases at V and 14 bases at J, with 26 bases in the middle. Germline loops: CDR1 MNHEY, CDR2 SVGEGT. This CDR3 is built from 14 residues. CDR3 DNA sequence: TGTGCCAGCACTCACTCTTCGACCAGGACTGCTTGGACCTTC. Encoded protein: CASTHSSTRTAWTF.

CDR3 protein: CASNDRGLRGGYTF. The CDR3 coding sequence is TGTGCCAGCAACGATAGGGGGCTTCGGGGTGGCTACACCTTC. This rearrangement joins TRBV6-5 to TRBJ1-2, with TRBD1 identical over 7 bases. Germline V gene lookup returns CDR1 MNHEY and CDR2 SVGAGI. CDR3 length equals 14 residues. The V and J ends lost 7 bases and 7 bases, in that order; junction bases with no gene match: 12.

The CDR3 DNA follows: TGTGCCAGCAGCCCTCGACTAGCGGGGGACAATGAGCAGTTCTTC. Protein product: CASSPRLAGDNEQFF. The chain carries TRBV11-2 and TRBJ2-1, with 12 nucleotides matching TRBD2. Germline V gene lookup returns CDR1 SGHAT and CDR2 FQNNGV. V was pared by 5 bases and J by 5 bases, with 4 bases of the junction left unmatched. The CDR3 covers 15 residues.

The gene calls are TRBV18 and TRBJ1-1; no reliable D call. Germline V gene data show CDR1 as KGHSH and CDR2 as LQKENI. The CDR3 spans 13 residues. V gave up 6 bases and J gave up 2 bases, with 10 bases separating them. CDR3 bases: TGTGCCAGCTCTCTATTCCCCAACACTGAAGCTTTCTTT. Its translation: CASSLFPNTEAFF.

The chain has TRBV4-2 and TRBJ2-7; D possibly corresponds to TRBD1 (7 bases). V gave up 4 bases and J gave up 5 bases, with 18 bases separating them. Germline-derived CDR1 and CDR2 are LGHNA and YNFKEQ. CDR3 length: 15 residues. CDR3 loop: CASSPPGGLGDEQYF. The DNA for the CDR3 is TGTGCCAGCAGCCCGCCAGGGGGGCTCGGCGACGAGCAGTACTTC.

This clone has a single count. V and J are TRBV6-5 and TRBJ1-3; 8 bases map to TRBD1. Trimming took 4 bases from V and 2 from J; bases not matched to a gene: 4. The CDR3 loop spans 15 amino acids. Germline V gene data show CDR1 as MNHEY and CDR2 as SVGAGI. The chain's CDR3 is CASSSLDRAGNTIYF. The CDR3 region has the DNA TGTGCCAGCAGTTCCTTGGACAGGGCTGGAAACACCATATATTTT.

This CDR3 is CASSFFDRAGEQYF. The CDR3 nucleotides are TGTGCCAGCAGCTTCTTTGACAGGGCGGGCGAGCAGTACTTC. The chain combines TRBV5-6 with TRBJ2-7, with 7 nucleotides matching TRBD1. The CDR3 has 14 amino acids. The V gene's germline CDR1 is SGHDT and CDR2 YYEEEE. Trimming removed 2 bases from V and 6 bases from J; junction bases left unmatched: 8.

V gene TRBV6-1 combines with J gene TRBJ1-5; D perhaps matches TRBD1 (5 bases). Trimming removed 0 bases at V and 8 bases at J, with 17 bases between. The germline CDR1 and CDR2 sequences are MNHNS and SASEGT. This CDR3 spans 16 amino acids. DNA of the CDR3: TGTGCCAGCAGTGAAGCGGATAAGGGGATGGTTGAGCCCCAGCATTTT. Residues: CASSEADKGMVEPQHF.

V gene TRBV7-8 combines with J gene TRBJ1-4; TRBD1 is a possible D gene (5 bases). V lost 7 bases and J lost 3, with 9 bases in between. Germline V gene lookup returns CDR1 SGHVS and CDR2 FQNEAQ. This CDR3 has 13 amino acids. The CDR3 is CASKEGPNEKLFF. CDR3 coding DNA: TGTGCCAGCAAGGAGGGGCCTAATGAAAAACTGTTTTTT. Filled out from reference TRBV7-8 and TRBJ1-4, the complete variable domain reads GAGVSQSPRYKVAKRGQDVALRCDPISGHVSLFWYQQALGQGPEFLTYFQNEAQLDKSGLPSDRFFAERPEGSVSTLKIQRTQQEDSAVYLCASKEGPNEKLFFGSGTQLSVL.

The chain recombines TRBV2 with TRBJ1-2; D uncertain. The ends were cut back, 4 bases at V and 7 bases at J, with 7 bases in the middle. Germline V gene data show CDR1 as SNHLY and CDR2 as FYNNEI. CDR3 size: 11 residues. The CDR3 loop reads CASSVESGYTF. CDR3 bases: TGTGCCAGCAGTGTAGAATCTGGCTACACCTTC.

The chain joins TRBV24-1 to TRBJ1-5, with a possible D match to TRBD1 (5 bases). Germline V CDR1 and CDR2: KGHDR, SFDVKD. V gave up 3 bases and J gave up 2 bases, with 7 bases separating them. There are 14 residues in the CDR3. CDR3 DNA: TGTGCCACCAGTGATGGGGCTGGCAATCAGCCCCAGCATTTT. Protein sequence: CATSDGAGNQPQHF.

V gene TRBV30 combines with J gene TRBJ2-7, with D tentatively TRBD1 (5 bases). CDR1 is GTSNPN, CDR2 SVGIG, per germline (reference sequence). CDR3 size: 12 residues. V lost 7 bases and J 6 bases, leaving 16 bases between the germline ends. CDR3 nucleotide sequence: TGTGCCTTCCGAGCAGTAGGGGCCGAGCAGTACTTC. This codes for CAFRAVGAEQYF.

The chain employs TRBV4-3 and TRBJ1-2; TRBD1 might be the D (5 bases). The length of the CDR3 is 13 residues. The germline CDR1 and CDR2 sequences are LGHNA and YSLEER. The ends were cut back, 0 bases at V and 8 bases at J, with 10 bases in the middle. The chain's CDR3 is CASSQDGTRGYTF. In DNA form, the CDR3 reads TGCGCCAGCAGCCAAGACGGGACTCGAGGCTACACCTTC.

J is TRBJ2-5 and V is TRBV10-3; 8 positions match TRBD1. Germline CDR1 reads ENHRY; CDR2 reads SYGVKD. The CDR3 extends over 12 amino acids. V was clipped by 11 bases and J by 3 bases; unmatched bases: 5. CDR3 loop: CASGTGEETQYF. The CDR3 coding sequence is TGTGCCTCTGGGACAGGAGAAGAGACCCAGTACTTC.

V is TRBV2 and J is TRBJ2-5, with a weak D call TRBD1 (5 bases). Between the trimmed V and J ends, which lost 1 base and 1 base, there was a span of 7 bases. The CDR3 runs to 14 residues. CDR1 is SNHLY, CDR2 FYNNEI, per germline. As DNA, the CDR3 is TGTGCCAGCAGTGAAGGCAGGGCCCAAGAGACCCAGTACTTC. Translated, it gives CASSEGRAQETQYF.